Listed below are T cell receptor beta chains from one sample, sequenced in a study of cytomegalovirus exposure and HLA in healthy donors. Clones were read by immunoSEQ multiplex PCR, and TCRdb kept only the in-frame ones, dropping some. The data hold about 190,000 clones, with 83% observed a single time. Input material: PBMCs. Receptors were obtained from a man aged 35 to 55 in good health and CMV-seropositive. CDR3s include the opening cysteine and the closing phenylalanine or tryptophan. D genes are given only for firm matches. A clone size is listed for some rows: how often the clone was seen (once, few, many), or a class if it is expanded.

d_gene	j_gene	v_gene	abundance	CDR3nt	CDR3aa
TRBD2	TRBJ2-7	TRBV11-2	.	TGTGCCAGCAGCTTTAGTGCAGCGGGATCTTACGAGCAGTACTTC	CASSFSAAGSYEQYF
.	TRBJ1-1	TRBV29-1	.	TGCAGCGTCCTTACTGGGAGGGTAGGGAACACTGAAGCTTTCTTT	CSVLTGRVGNTEAFF
.	TRBJ1-1	TRBV27	.	TGTGCCAGCAGTGCTCACATGAACACTGAAGCTTTCTTT	CASSAHMNTEAFF
TRBD1	TRBJ1-4	TRBV12-5	few	TGTGCTAGTGGTCCCTGGAGACAGGGAGAGCACGAAAAACTGTTTTTT	CASGPWRQGEHEKLFF
.	TRBJ2-5	TRBV10-3	.	TGTGCCATCAGTGATATGAAGTCCGGCCAAGAGACCCAGTACTTC	CAISDMKSGQETQYF
.	TRBJ2-3	TRBV29-1	.	TGCAGCGTGGAGGATACGCAGTATTTT	CSVEDTQYF
.	TRBJ2-3	TRBV13	.	TGTGCCAGCAGCTTACCGGGACAAGACACAGATACGCAGTATTTT	CASSLPGQDTDTQYF
TRBD2	TRBJ2-5	TRBV7-7	.	TGTGCCAGCAGCTTAGGACTAGCGGGATGGGAGACCCAGTACTTC	CASSLGLAGWETQYF
TRBD1	TRBJ2-1	TRBV4-3	.	TGCGCCAGCAGCCGAAAGACAGGGAGAGGGTCAAATGAGCAGTTCTTC	CASSRKTGRGSNEQFF
.	TRBJ1-1	TRBV4-1	.	TGCGCCAGCAGCCAAGTTGGAGGAGCCAGCGCTTTCTTT	CASSQVGGASAFF
TRBD2	TRBJ2-1	TRBV18	few	TGTGCCAGCTCACGTCTGGGTAGCGGGGACTACAATGAGCAGTTCTTC	CASSRLGSGDYNEQFF
.	TRBJ2-2	TRBV7-6	once	TGTGCCAGCAGCTTAGGTTGGGCGGGCAGTAACACCGGGGAGCTGTTTTTT	CASSLGWAGSNTGELFF
TRBD2	TRBJ2-4	TRBV7-2	few	TGTGCCAGCAGCGTCGCGACTAGCCCCGGAAGCAGTCAGTACTTC	CASSVATSPGSSQYF
TRBD1	TRBJ1-4	TRBV14	once	TGTGCCAGCAGCCTAAGGACAGGGGGCTTTTCTGAAAAACTGTTTTTT	CASSLRTGGFSEKLFF
.	TRBJ2-7	TRBV11-2	.	TGTGCCAGCAGCTTATACAAGGGGGTTAAATCCTACGAGCAGTACTTC	CASSLYKGVKSYEQYF
TRBD1	TRBJ1-5	TRBV28	once	TGTGCCAGCAGTCCACAGGGGATAAAGCCCCAGCATTTT	CASSPQGIKPQHF
.	TRBJ1-2	TRBV14	.	TGTGCCAGCAGCCACGTCGGGAAGCGGGATGGCTACACCTTC	CASSHVGKRDGYTF
TRBD1	TRBJ2-2	TRBV9	.	TGTGCCAGCAGCGTATACCCCGGGACAGCGAACACCGGGGAGCTGTTTTTT	CASSVYPGTANTGELFF
.	TRBJ2-1	TRBV9	.	TGTGCCAGCAGCGCCGGGACTTTCCCCTACAATGAGCAGTTCTTC	CASSAGTFPYNEQFF
TRBD2	TRBJ2-1	TRBV10-1	.	TGCGCCAGCAGTGAGTCCCGGCTAGCGGGAGTCAATGAGCAGTTCTTC	CASSESRLAGVNEQFF
.	TRBJ1-5	TRBV5-1	.	TGCGCCAGCAGCTTGTCCGGGGGGCAGCCCCAGCATTTT	CASSLSGGQPQHF
TRBD1	TRBJ1-2	TRBV19	.	TGTGCCAGTAGTATATCCAGGGGGCTCGTCTATGGCTACACCTTC	CASSISRGLVYGYTF
.	TRBJ2-5	TRBV7-6	.	TGTGCCAGCAGCTTGGTTATAGAAGAGCAGTACTTC	CASSLVIEEQYF
TRBD1	TRBJ2-7	TRBV27	.	TGTGCCAGCAGTTATAGGGACAGCTCCTACGAGCAGTACTTC	CASSYRDSSYEQYF
TRBD2	TRBJ2-7	TRBV6-1	.	TGTGCCAGCAGATTACTAGCGCAATCCTACGAGCAGTACTTC	CASRLLAQSYEQYF
TRBD2	TRBJ2-7	TRBV7-2	.	TGTGCCAGCAGCTTAGGATCACTAGCGGGATTCTCCTACGAGCAGTACTTC	CASSLGSLAGFSYEQYF
.	TRBJ1-2	TRBV5-8	few	TGTGCCAGCAGCTTGGGGGCAGGCTCCAATAACTATGGCTACACCTTC	CASSLGAGSNNYGYTF
.	TRBJ1-2	TRBV10-3	.	TGTGCCATCAGAGCAGGGAACCTTAACTATGGCTACACCTTC	CAIRAGNLNYGYTF
.	TRBJ2-1	TRBV10-3	.	TGTGCCATCTCCGGGATAACTGAATACAATGAGCAGTTCTTC	CAISGITEYNEQFF
.	TRBJ2-7	TRBV27	.	TGTGCCAGCAGCCCTTTGAGTTCCGGGACCTACGAGCAGTACTTC	CASSPLSSGTYEQYF
TRBD2	TRBJ2-3	TRBV7-9	once	TGTGCCAGCAGCTTTGGGGGAGGGAAAACAGATACGCAGTATTTT	CASSFGGGKTDTQYF
TRBD1	TRBJ1-2	TRBV29-1	.	TGCAGCGTTGAGGACAGGATTAGCTATGGCTACACCTTC	CSVEDRISYGYTF
.	TRBJ1-1	TRBV9	.	TGTGCCAGCAGCGTAGAAGGCAGGATGAACACTGAAGCTTTCTTT	CASSVEGRMNTEAFF
TRBD2	TRBJ2-4	TRBV5-1	.	TGCGCCAGCAGCTTTGAGACTAGCGGGAGACACCACGCCAAAAACATTCAGTACTTC	CASSFETSGRHHAKNIQYF
.	TRBJ2-1	TRBV18	.	TGTGCCAGCTCACCCTTAAGACAGGATGAGCAGTTCTTC	CASSPLRQDEQFF
.	TRBJ1-2	TRBV7-3	.	TGTGCCAGCAGCGAACAGGCCAACTATGGCTACACCTTC	CASSEQANYGYTF
TRBD1	TRBJ2-3	TRBV28	once	TGTGCCAGCAGACCCACAGGGGGCGTCGCAGATACGCAGTATTTT	CASRPTGGVADTQYF
.	TRBJ1-1	TRBV19	.	TGTGCCAGTAGTTCCGACAGGCCGAACACTGAAGCTTTCTTT	CASSSDRPNTEAFF
.	TRBJ1-1	TRBV29-1	.	TGCAGCGTTGCCCGGGTTTTGAACACTGAAGCTTTCTTT	CSVARVLNTEAFF
TRBD1	TRBJ1-6	TRBV2	once	TGTGCCGCGACAGGGGACCTTAATTCACCCCTCCACTTT	CAATGDLNSPLHF
TRBD2	TRBJ2-7	TRBV28	once	TGTGCCAGCAGTACGTCTAGCGGGAGCCGGTACGAGCAGTACTTC	CASSTSSGSRYEQYF
TRBD2	TRBJ2-2	TRBV7-7	.	TGTGCCAGCAGCCCGACGTCGGGGGCGGGAGGGAACACCGGGGAGCTGTTTTTT	CASSPTSGAGGNTGELFF
TRBD2	TRBJ2-7	TRBV19	.	TGTGCCAGTAGTCCGTGGACTAGCGGGGACGAGCAGTACTTC	CASSPWTSGDEQYF
TRBD1	TRBJ1-4	TRBV7-9	once	TGTGCCAGCAGCCCGGGGACAGGTCGAGAAAAACTGTTTTTT	CASSPGTGREKLFF
.	TRBJ1-1	TRBV29-1	once	TGCAGCGTCGGGTTTATGATGAACACTGAAGCTTTCTTT	CSVGFMMNTEAFF